The 2 T cell receptor beta chains listed next were all sequenced from one sample in a study of blood T cells in healthy people across ages. Primers used in a second PCR of about 7 to 11 cycles were a sample-barcoded 5' primer and a J-beta primer mix. MiXCR, applied by TCRdb to the 5' RACE reads, yields one record per CDR3 protein. The table lists fewer than 700,000 distinct CDR3 sequences, 45% to 55% of them singletons. The sequenced material came from blood. The receptor set was obtained from a man aged 80 or over in good health.

Notes on this clonotype: Given a much more abundant clone one base away, this may be a read error. V usage is TRBV7-2 and J usage is TRBJ2-5; D is possibly TRBD1 (6 bases). The CDR3 has 14 residues. Per the germline V gene, CDR1 is SGHTA and CDR2 is FQGNSA. The CDR3 loop reads CAGSLFLGAETQYF. For the CDR3, the DNA is TGTGCCGGCAGCTTATTTCTGGGGGCGGAGACCCAGTACTTC. Combining the CDR3 with reference TRBV7-2 and TRBJ2-5 gives the whole variable domain GAGVSQSPSNKVTEKGKDVELRCDPISGHTALYWYRQSLGQGLEFLIYFQGNSAPDKSGLPSDRFSAERTGGSVSTLTIQRTQQEDSAVYLCAGSLFLGAETQYFGPGTRLLVL.

The rearrangement joins TRBV9 to TRBJ1-2, with 8 bases identical to TRBD1. The length of the CDR3 is 19 residues. Germline V gene sequence: CDR1 SGDLS, CDR2 YYNGEE. The trim removed 7 bases at V and 0 bases at J, leaving 20 bases unmatched. The CDR3 bases are TGTGCCAGCGCTAGGAGAACAGGACAGGGAGGGGACGCTAACTATGGCTACACCTTC. This gives the protein CASARRTGQGGDANYGYTF.